The 2 T cell receptor beta chains below come from one sample, sequenced in a study of T cells in narcolepsy. Profiling relied on immunoSEQ multiplex PCR, and the TCRdb table lists in-frame clones only, not all of them. This sample has 28,000 or so clones; roughly 80% occur once, and the top ten carry more than 0.9%. The sample comprised CD45RA- memory CD4+ T cells from PBMCs. These TCRs come from a human donor with narcolepsy.

The J gene is TRBJ2-1, the V gene TRBV6-1; no clear D gene. Germline V gene lookup returns CDR1 MNHNS and CDR2 SASEGT. The CDR3 sequence is 12 residues long. V gave up 6 bases and J gave up 6 bases, with 9 bases separating them. Written as DNA, the CDR3 is TGTGCCAGCAGACTAATACCCAATGAGCAGTTCTTC. Translated: CASRLIPNEQFF.

The chain is built from TRBV5-1 and TRBJ1-4; D is possibly TRBD1 (5 bases). CDR1 is SGHRS and CDR2 is YFSETQ in the germline V gene. The V end lost 0 bases, the J end lost 6 bases, and 12 bases lay between the germline ends. The CDR3 sequence is 15 residues long. The CDR3 region is CASSLAFRVDEKLFF. The CDR3 DNA reads TGCGCCAGCAGCTTGGCATTCAGGGTAGATGAAAAACTGTTTTTT.